This is a list of T cell receptor beta chains from one sample in a study of vaccination effects on CD4 cells after COVID-19. No cognate antigen is known for these TCRs. Sequenced by immunoSEQ multiplex PCR; TCRdb stores in-frame clones only, minus some. This repertoire shows about 24,000 clones, under 80% found once; its top ten account for about 25%. The source material was CD4+ T cells from PBMCs cultured with HCoV-NL63 spike peptides, sampled after COVID-19 vaccination. All receptors derive from a human donor who received a COVID-19 vaccine. Both conserved end residues are part of each CDR3. A D gene is named only where the DNA matches it firmly. Only part of the rows carry a size: once, few, many, or a class if the clone is expanded.

>TRBJ1-6|TRBV2|.|.
CASSLFRQENSPLHF
TGTGCCAGCAGTCTGTTCCGGCAGGAGAATTCACCCCTCCACTTT
>TRBJ2-7|TRBV7-9|.|.
CASSLPGNEQYF
TGTGCCAGCAGCTTACCAGGGAACGAGCAGTACTTC
>TRBJ2-5|TRBV18|.|.
CASSPGNQETQYF
TGTGCCAGCTCACCAGGAAACCAAGAGACCCAGTACTTC
>TRBJ1-1|TRBV2|.|.
CASSRGGSEAFF
TGTGCCAGCAGCCGAGGGGGGTCTGAAGCTTTCTTT
>TRBJ2-2|TRBV2|.|.
CASKGTAENTGELFF
TGTGCCAGCAAAGGAACAGCGGAGAACACCGGGGAGCTGTTTTTT
>TRBJ1-2|TRBV19|.|.
CASSIYPGVYGYTF
TGTGCCAGTAGTATCTACCCAGGGGTCTATGGCTACACCTTC
>TRBJ2-2|TRBV11-2|.|.
CASSLYYGGYSTGELFF
TGTGCCAGCAGCTTATACTATGGGGGGTATAGCACCGGGGAGCTGTTTTTT
>TRBJ2-7|TRBV28|.|.
CASSLVRNRYEQYF
TGTGCCAGCAGTTTGGTGAGGAATCGATACGAGCAGTACTTC
>TRBJ1-2|TRBV29-1|.|few
CSVVLGSYGYTF
TGCAGCGTTGTGCTGGGAAGCTATGGCTACACCTTC
>TRBJ1-1|TRBV7-9|.|.
CASSLVPGGAVGTNTEAFF
TGTGCCAGCAGCTTAGTCCCCGGGGGCGCCGTGGGCACGAACACTGAAGCTTTCTTT
>TRBJ2-1|TRBV5-1|TRBD1|.
CASSLSRDRGGRYNEQFF
TGCGCCAGCAGCTTAAGCCGGGACAGGGGGGGACGCTACAATGAGCAGTTCTTC
>TRBJ2-5|TRBV5-4|.|.
CASSTKTQETQYF
TGTGCCAGCAGCACGAAAACACAAGAGACCCAGTACTTC
>TRBJ2-1|TRBV4-3|.|.
CASSQDLRGEQFF
TGCGCCAGCAGCCAAGATCTGCGGGGTGAGCAGTTCTTC